This T cell receptor beta chain is drawn from a study of shared clonotypes between healthy human individuals. Findings and caveats of the study: Sampling was confined to blood; repertoires within tissues likely differ. With a handful of donors compared, around 5% of naive CD4 clonotypes were shared. Sharing of clonotypes among donors was expected to vary with sequencing depth.

Details on this clone: Its antigen remains unidentified.

Investigators divided CD4+ cells into CD45RA+ naive and CD45RA-negative memory subsets. The CDR3 runs 13 residues. Sequencing used immunoSEQ multiplex PCR; TCRdb keeps in-frame clones, though not all of them. Of over 1.4 million clones in the sample, around 97% were seen once. What was sequenced was naive CD4+ T cells sorted from blood. Subset in this sample: CD45RA+ positively selected. The clonotype comes from a young man in good health. The chain has TRBV21-1 and TRBJ1-1; the table's TRBD1 call for D was not verified on the DNA. TRBV21-1 is designated a pseudogene. This chain's CDR3 is CASSKALSGEAFF. CDR3 DNA sequence: TGTGCCAGCAGCAAAGCGCTTTCAGGTGAAGCTTTCTTT.